This T cell receptor (beta chain) was recorded in a study of lymphopenia after photon versus proton radiotherapy. Study-level findings and limits: After the lymphocyte nadir, photon-treated repertoires showed oligoclonal expansion, especially of CD8+ Temra cells. In patients who died, overall survival fell as post-nadir TCR diversity dropped more. Survival link was tested only in deceased patients; proton benefit remains a possibility. Relative stability marked proton patients; photon patients lost diversity and naive cells.

Regarding this clone: What it recognizes is unknown.

The CDR3 is 14 residues long. Trimming at V came to 3 bases and at J to 7 bases, leaving 5 bases not matched to a gene. The V gene's germline CDR1 is KGHSH and CDR2 LQKENI. TCRdb's copy holds only in-frame clones and misses some; the assay was immunoSEQ multiplex PCR. Of fewer than 20,000 clones detected, 92% appear once; the ten largest clones hold approximately 1.5%. This clonotype originated in a woman between 35 and 50 years old with cholangiocarcinoma. V and J are TRBV18 and TRBJ2-1; 8 bases fit TRBD2. The sample was peripheral blood, taken from a patient treated with photon-based radiotherapy. The CDR3 loop is CASSPGLGGNEQFF. For the CDR3, the DNA is TGTGCCAGCTCACCGGGACTAGGAGGTAATGAGCAGTTCTTC.